This T cell receptor beta chain was recovered during a study of T cell repertoires in cytomegalovirus infection. For the study at large: Public TCR beta signatures marked donors with CMV infection and the matching HLA.

TCRdb re-analysed the reads in MiXCR, keeping a single row per CDR3 protein. The data show 600,000 to 800,000 distinct CDR3 sequences, more than 20% seen once. This clonotype has more than one count but fewer than ten. The target antigen is unknown. Trimming stripped 7 bases from V and 5 bases from J, with 14 bases between. CDR1 is SGHVS, CDR2 FNYEAQ, per germline. This CDR3 contains 13 residues. Notes on the study in general: Individuals carrying CMV plus the relevant HLA were identified by cumulative frequency of public TCR beta families. Ex vivo responses were dominated by HLA-C-restricted CMV-specific TCR beta clonotypes.

The genes are TRBV7-6 and TRBJ2-5; TRBD2 is a possible D gene (6 bases). Sequencing input: CD8+ T cells from PBMCs. The TCR originated in a human donor in good health (CMV status not recorded). Some clones in this sample may be carry-over from other donors' samples. The CDR3 bases are TGTGCCAGCACCGAGGAGGGCTGGGAGACCCAGTACTTC. Translation: CASTEEGWETQYF.